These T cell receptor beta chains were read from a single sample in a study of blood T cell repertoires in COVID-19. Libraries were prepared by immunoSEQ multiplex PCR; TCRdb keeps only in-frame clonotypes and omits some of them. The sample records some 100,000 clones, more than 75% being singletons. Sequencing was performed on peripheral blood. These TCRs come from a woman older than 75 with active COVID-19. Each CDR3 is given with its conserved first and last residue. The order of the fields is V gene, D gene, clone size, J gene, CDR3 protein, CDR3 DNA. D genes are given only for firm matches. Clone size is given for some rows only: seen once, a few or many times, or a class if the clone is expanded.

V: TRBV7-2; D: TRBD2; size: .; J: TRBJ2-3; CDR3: CASSAGGSTDTQYF; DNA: TGTGCCAGCAGCGCGGGGGGTAGCACAGATACGCAGTATTTT
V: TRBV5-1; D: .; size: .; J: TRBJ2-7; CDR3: CASSQANPGVTYEQYF; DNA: TGCGCCAGCAGCCAGGCAAACCCGGGGGTTACCTACGAGCAGTACTTC
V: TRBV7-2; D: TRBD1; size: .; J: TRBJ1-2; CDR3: CASTLDDRAGYGYTF; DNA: TGTGCCAGCACCCTAGACGACAGGGCGGGGTATGGCTACACCTTC
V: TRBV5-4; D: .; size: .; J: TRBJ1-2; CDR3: CASSFPGYYGYTF; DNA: TGTGCCAGCAGCTTCCCGGGGTACTATGGCTACACCTTC
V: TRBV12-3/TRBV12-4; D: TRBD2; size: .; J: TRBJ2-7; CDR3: CASSRLAAYEQYF; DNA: TGTGCCAGCAGTCGACTAGCGGCCTACGAGCAGTACTTC
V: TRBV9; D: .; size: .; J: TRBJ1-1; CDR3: CASSATGIPEAFF; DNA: TGTGCCAGCAGCGCCACAGGGATACCTGAAGCTTTCTTT
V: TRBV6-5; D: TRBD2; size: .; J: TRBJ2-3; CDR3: CASSSSREGRVDTQYF; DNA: TGTGCCAGCAGTTCGTCACGGGAGGGCCGGGTAGATACGCAGTATTTT
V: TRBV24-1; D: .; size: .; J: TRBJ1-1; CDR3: CATTKGGSDTEAFF; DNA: TGTGCCACCACCAAAGGGGGTAGTGACACTGAAGCTTTCTTT
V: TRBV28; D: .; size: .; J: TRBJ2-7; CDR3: CASSHTGYEQYF; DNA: TGTGCCAGCAGTCACACAGGTTACGAGCAGTACTTC
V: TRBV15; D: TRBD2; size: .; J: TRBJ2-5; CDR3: CATSRDKGLAGAATLETQYF; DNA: TGTGCCACCAGCAGAGATAAAGGACTAGCGGGAGCGGCCACGTTAGAGACCCAGTACTTC
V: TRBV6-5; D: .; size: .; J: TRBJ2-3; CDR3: CASRSAGDTQYF; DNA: TGTGCCAGCAGATCCGCCGGGGATACGCAGTATTTT
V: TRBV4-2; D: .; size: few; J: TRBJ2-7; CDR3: CASSQASSYEQYF; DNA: TGTGCCAGCAGCCAAGCCAGCTCCTACGAGCAGTACTTC
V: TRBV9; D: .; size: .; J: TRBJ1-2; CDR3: CASSVAGRGYTF; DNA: TGTGCCAGCAGCGTTGCAGGGCGGGGCTACACCTTC
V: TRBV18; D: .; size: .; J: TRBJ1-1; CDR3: CASSPSTGMNTEAFF; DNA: TGTGCCAGCTCACCTTCGACAGGCATGAACACTGAAGCTTTCTTT
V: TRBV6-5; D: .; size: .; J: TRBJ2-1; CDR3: CASSSDRASYNEQFF; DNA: TGTGCCAGCAGCTCCGACAGAGCCTCCTACAATGAGCAGTTCTTC
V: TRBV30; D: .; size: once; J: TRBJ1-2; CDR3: CAWSGPGSGYGYTF; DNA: TGTGCCTGGAGTGGACCAGGCAGCGGCTATGGCTACACCTTC
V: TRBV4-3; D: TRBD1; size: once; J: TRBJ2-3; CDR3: CASSPTGAKGDTQYF; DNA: TGCGCCAGCAGCCCAACAGGGGCGAAAGGGGATACGCAGTATTTT
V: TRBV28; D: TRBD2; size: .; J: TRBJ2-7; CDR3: CASSSRASGRAPYEQYF; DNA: TGTGCCAGCAGTTCCCGAGCTAGCGGGAGGGCACCCTACGAGCAGTACTTC
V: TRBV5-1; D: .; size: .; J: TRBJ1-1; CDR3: CASSRQGQQNTEAFF; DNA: TGCGCCAGCAGCCGTCAAGGACAGCAGAACACTGAAGCTTTCTTT
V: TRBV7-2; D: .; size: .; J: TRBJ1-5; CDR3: CASSSTRTGNF; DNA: TGTGCCAGCAGCTCTACCCGGACGGGGAATTTT
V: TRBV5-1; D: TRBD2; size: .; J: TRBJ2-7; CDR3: CASSWTSGTPYEQYF; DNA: TGCGCCAGCAGCTGGACTAGCGGGACTCCCTACGAGCAGTACTTC
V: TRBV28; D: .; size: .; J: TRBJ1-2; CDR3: CASSPSPTPGSYTF; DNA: TGTGCCAGCAGTCCGTCCCCAACCCCCGGGAGCTACACCTTC
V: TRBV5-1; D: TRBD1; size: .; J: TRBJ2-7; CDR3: CASSSGTGISSYEQYF; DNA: TGCGCCAGCAGCTCCGGGACAGGGATTAGCTCCTACGAGCAGTACTTC
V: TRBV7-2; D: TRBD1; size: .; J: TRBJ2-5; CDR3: CASRPDRGPYETQYF; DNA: TGTGCCAGCAGACCGGACAGGGGCCCTTATGAGACCCAGTACTTC
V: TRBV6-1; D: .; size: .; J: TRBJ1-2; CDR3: CASSEAQIYGYTF; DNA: TGTGCCAGCAGTGAAGCACAGATCTATGGCTACACCTTC
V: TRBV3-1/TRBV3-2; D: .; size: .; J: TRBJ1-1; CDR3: CASSPGTGGNTEAFF; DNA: TGTGCCAGCAGCCCGGGGACTGGCGGGAACACTGAAGCTTTCTTT
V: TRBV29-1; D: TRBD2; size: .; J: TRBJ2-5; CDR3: CSDFIAGGGQETQYF; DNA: TGCAGCGATTTCATAGCGGGAGGGGGACAAGAGACCCAGTACTTC
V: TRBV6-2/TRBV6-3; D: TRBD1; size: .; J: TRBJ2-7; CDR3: CASSGHQIDRGEQYF; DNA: TGTGCCAGCAGTGGACATCAGATTGACAGGGGCGAGCAGTACTTC
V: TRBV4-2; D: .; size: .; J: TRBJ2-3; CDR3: CASSQTGGGPDTQYF; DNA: TGTGCCAGCAGCCAAACAGGGGGAGGGCCAGATACGCAGTATTTT
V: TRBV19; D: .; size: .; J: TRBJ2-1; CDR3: CASTMQRQATYNEQFF; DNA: TGTGCCAGTACCATGCAAAGACAGGCCACCTACAATGAGCAGTTCTTC
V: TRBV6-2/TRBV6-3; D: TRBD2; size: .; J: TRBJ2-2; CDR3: CASSPGGFTGELFF; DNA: TGTGCCAGCAGCCCCGGGGGGTTTACCGGGGAGCTGTTTTTT
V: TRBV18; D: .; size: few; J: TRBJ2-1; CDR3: CASSPLSVAGYGEQFF; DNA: TGTGCCAGCTCACCACTCTCAGTAGCAGGGTATGGGGAGCAGTTCTTC
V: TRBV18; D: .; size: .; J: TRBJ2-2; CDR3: CASSPQVGRELFF; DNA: TGTGCCAGCTCACCACAGGTGGGCCGGGAGCTGTTTTTT
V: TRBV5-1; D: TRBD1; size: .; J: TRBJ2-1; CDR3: CASSLSGGTYNEQFF; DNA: TGCGCCAGCAGCTTGTCAGGGGGAACCTACAATGAGCAGTTCTTC
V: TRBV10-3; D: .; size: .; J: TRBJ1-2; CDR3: CALISNGYTF; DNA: TGCGCACTTATATCCAATGGCTACACCTTC
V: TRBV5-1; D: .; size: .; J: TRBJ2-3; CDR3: CASNEGAIDTQYF; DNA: TGCGCCAGCAACGAGGGAGCGATAGATACGCAGTATTTT
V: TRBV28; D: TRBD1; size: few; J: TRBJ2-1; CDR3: CASSTQDRGQSDYNEQFF; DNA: TGTGCCAGCAGTACCCAGGACAGGGGGCAAAGTGATTACAATGAGCAGTTCTTC
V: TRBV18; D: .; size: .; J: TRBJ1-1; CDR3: CASSRGSGKNTEAFF; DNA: TGTGCCAGCTCACGAGGATCGGGGAAGAACACTGAAGCTTTCTTT
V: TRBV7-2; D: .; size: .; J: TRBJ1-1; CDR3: CASSLKGGGTTEAFF; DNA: TGTGCCAGCAGCCTAAAAGGGGGGGGTACCACTGAAGCTTTCTTT
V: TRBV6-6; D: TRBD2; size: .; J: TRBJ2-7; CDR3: CASSQTSGSIEQYF; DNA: TGTGCCAGCAGTCAGACTAGCGGGAGTATCGAGCAGTACTTC
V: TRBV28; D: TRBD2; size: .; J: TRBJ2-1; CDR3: CASSPTPELAGWGNEQFF; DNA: TGTGCCAGCAGTCCAACTCCCGAGTTAGCGGGGTGGGGCAATGAGCAGTTCTTC
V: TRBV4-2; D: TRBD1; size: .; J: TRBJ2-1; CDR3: CASSQARQGDNEQFF; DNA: TGTGCCAGCAGCCAGGCGCGACAGGGGGACAATGAGCAGTTCTTC
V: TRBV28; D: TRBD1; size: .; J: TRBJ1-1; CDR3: CASSPTTGIREAFF; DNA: TGTGCCAGCAGTCCAACGACAGGGATTCGTGAAGCTTTCTTT